The next 32 T cell receptor beta chains were all read from a single sample in a study of T-cell reconstitution after alpha-beta-depleted transplantation in children. The library targeted TCRbeta and was prepared with unique molecular identifiers. TCRdb re-derived calls from the PCR reads in MiXCR, one entry per CDR3 protein. Altogether roughly 52,000 distinct CDR3 sequences are present, 5% to 6.5% being singletons, with the ten largest covering 30%. The material was PBMCs, mostly from graft donor cells, obtained 60 days after TCRalphabeta/CD19-depleted stem cell transplant. These receptors were collected from a female patient aged 2-10 years who had a stem cell transplant for aplastic anemia, so the T cells may come from the graft donor.

This clonotype was seen many times. The chain links TRBV12-3 or TRBV12-4 to TRBJ1-2; 8 bases agree with TRBD1. J gave up 8 bases and V 3 bases, and 5 bases lay outside the gene matches. CDR3 length: 13 residues. This CDR3 reads CASSFGQGGGYTF. In DNA, the CDR3 is TGTGCCAGCAGTTTTGGACAGGGAGGAGGCTACACCTTC.

This clonotype was detected ten times or more. This chain uses TRBV6-1 with TRBJ2-3; TRBD1 matches 7 bases. The germline CDR1 and CDR2 sequences are MNHNS and SASEGT. The CDR3 runs 14 residues. With 3 bases clipped from V and 1 base from J, the junction kept 1 base outside the gene matches. CDR3 DNA sequence: TGTGCCAGCAGTGATACAGGGGGCACAGATACGCAGTATTTT. Translating gives CASSDTGGTDTQYF.

This clonotype turned up a few times. The rearrangement links TRBV5-1 to TRBJ2-5; D remains unclear. Germline V gene lookup returns CDR1 SGHRS and CDR2 YFSETQ. The CDR3 runs 13 residues. V lost 4 bases, J lost 0 bases, and 7 bases lay in between. This CDR3 reads CASSPEYQETQYF. The CDR3 coding sequence is TGCGCCAGCAGCCCCGAGTACCAAGAGACCCAGTACTTC.

Only a few counts were recorded for this clonotype. V and J are TRBV3-1 and TRBJ2-3, with TRBD1 matching 8 bases. CDR3 size: 14 residues. J was trimmed by 1 base and V by 3 bases; bases with no gene match: 0. Germline values: CDR1 LGHDT, CDR2 YNNKEL (reference sequence). The DNA of the CDR3 is TGTGCCAGCAGCCAGGGACAGGGCACAGATACGCAGTATTTT. Translating gives CASSQGQGTDTQYF.

In this sample, this clonotype is hyperexpanded. The chain combines TRBV12-3 or TRBV12-4 with TRBJ2-7, with a weak D call TRBD1 (5 bases). This CDR3 spans 12 amino acids. V was trimmed by 5 bases and J by 3 bases, leaving 8 bases between them. The CDR3 protein is CASSLTGYEQYF. DNA for the CDR3: TGTGCCAGCAGTCTCACAGGCTACGAGCAGTACTTC.

This clonotype occurred many times. V is TRBV6-6 and J is TRBJ1-1; perhaps TRBD1 as D (5 bases). V lost 0 bases and J lost 1, with 9 bases in between. The CDR3 sequence is 15 residues long. The V gene's germline CDR1 is MNHNY and CDR2 SVGAGI (reference sequence). CDR3 bases: TGTGCCAGCAGTTACTCGAAGGGGACGAACACTGAAGCTTTCTTT. It encodes CASSYSKGTNTEAFF.

This clonotype was counted ten times or more. The chain joins TRBV5-1 to TRBJ1-2, with a possible D match to TRBD1 (5 bases). Trimming removed 0 bases at V and 6 bases at J, with 9 bases between. CDR3 length equals 13 residues. The germline V gene encodes CDR1 SGHRS and CDR2 YFSETQ. The CDR3 loop is CASSLGRADGYTF. Written as DNA, the CDR3 is TGCGCCAGCAGCTTGGGCAGGGCCGATGGCTACACCTTC.

This clonotype was counted at least ten times. This chain links TRBV5-1 with TRBJ2-3; D is undetermined. Germline V gene sequence: CDR1 SGHRS, CDR2 YFSETQ. The CDR3 has 14 amino acids. Trimming took 2 bases from V and 3 from J, leaving 10 bases between them. The CDR3 DNA reads as TGCGCCAGCAGCTTAGCCCCGACGACAGATACGCAGTATTTT. It encodes CASSLAPTTDTQYF.

This clonotype was seen repeatedly, ten times or more. The DNA of the CDR3 is TGTGCCAGCGCCCTCCGGGGACAAGAGACCCAGTACTTC. Protein sequence: CASALRGQETQYF. This chain connects TRBV3-1 to TRBJ2-5; D is perhaps TRBD2 (5 bases). CDR1 is LGHDT, CDR2 YNNKEL, per germline (reference sequence). Trimming shortened V by 8 bases and J by 2 bases, and 12 bases separated the two germline ends. The CDR3 extends over 13 amino acids.

A remark on this clonotype: Given a much more abundant clone one base away, this may be a read error. The CDR3 sequence: CASSLTGTSTDTGELFF. In nucleotides, the CDR3 is TGTGCCAGCAGCTTGACCGGGACCAGTACGGATACCGGGGAGCTGTTTTTT. J is TRBJ2-2 and V is TRBV7-2; D may match TRBD1 or TRBD2 (5 bases each). Germline V gives CDR1 SGHTA, CDR2 FQGNSA. V was cut by 3 bases and J by 5 bases, with 19 bases left in between. The CDR3 totals 17 residues.

This clonotype has at least ten counts. The chain carries TRBV20-1 and TRBJ2-7; D unclear. Trimming left V 2 bases short and J 2 bases short, with 16 bases between. The CDR3 has 15 amino acids. The V gene's germline CDR1 is DFQATT and CDR2 SNEGSKA (reference sequence). For the CDR3, the DNA is TGCAGTGCTAGATATGGCATCCGGCAGCCCTACGAGCAGTACTTC. Its translation: CSARYGIRQPYEQYF.

The chain uses TRBV21-1 and TRBJ1-4; TRBD1 was called by the table and not checked on the DNA. TRBV21-1 is a documented pseudogene. The CDR3 is made up of 13 amino acids. The CDR3 coding sequence is TGTGCCAGCAGCAACCCTCGGGGCGAAAAACTGTTTTTT. Translated, it gives CASSNPRGEKLFF.

This clonotype has ten or more counts. This sequence joins TRBV30 and TRBJ2-5, with D tentatively TRBD2 (6 bases). Germline V gives CDR1 GTSNPN, CDR2 SVGIG (reference sequence). V was shortened by 4 bases and J by 2 bases, with 14 bases between the two germline ends. CDR3 size: 14 residues. CDR3 nucleotides: TGTGCCTGGAATATGAGACTAGGGCAAGAGACCCAGTACTTC. Translated: CAWNMRLGQETQYF.

The chain uses TRBV20-1 and TRBJ2-2; D unresolved. CDR1 DFQATT and CDR2 SNEGSKA come from the germline V gene (reference sequence). This CDR3 has 13 amino acids. Trimming left V 0 bases short and J 5 bases short, with 7 bases between. The CDR3 DNA reads TGCAGTGCTAGAGATCCTGGGACCGGGGAGCTGTTTTTT. This sequence encodes CSARDPGTGELFF.

This clonotype was detected a few times. V usage is TRBV7-9 and J usage is TRBJ1-2; TRBD1 matches at 11 bases. Germline CDR1 is SEHNR and CDR2 is FQNEAQ (reference sequence). The CDR3 sequence is 15 residues long. J lost 6 bases, V lost 1 base, and 4 bases had no gene match. The CDR3 DNA sequence: TGTGCCAGCAGCTTAGAGGGGGGACAGGGGGATGGCTACACCTTC. Amino acid sequence: CASSLEGGQGDGYTF.

This clonotype has more than one count but fewer than ten. The V call is TRBV6-2 or TRBV6-3, the J call TRBJ2-2, with D uncertain. The CDR3 contains 15 residues. Germline CDR1 reads MNHEY; CDR2 reads SVGEGT. Trimming stripped 0 bases from V and 5 bases from J, with 10 bases between. CDR3 sequence reads: CASSYSSRRTGELFF. The CDR3 bases are TGTGCCAGCAGTTACTCGAGCCGACGTACCGGGGAGCTGTTTTTT.

This clonotype occurred many times. The CDR3 bases are TGTGCCAGCAGTGGGGCGCAGGGAGGCGAGCAGTACTTC. Its protein product is CASSGAQGGEQYF. The rearrangement links TRBV6-1 to TRBJ2-7; D is perhaps TRBD2 (6 bases). Trimming took off 4 bases at V and 6 bases at J, with 13 bases between the two ends. Germline CDR1 is MNHNS and CDR2 is SASEGT. This CDR3 region has 13 residues.

This clonotype was observed at least ten times. The rearrangement uses TRBV20-1 and TRBJ2-3; no clear D. The length of the CDR3 is 17 residues. Germline loops: CDR1 DFQATT, CDR2 SNEGSKA (reference sequence). The germline V and J ends were trimmed by 0 bases and 3 bases, with 19 bases remaining between them. In DNA, the CDR3 is TGCAGTGCTAGAGATGATTTGGCTCTCTATGCGACAGATACGCAGTATTTT. It translates to CSARDDLALYATDTQYF.

CDR3 protein: CASSFGGIRGYTF. CDR3 nucleotide sequence: TGTGCCAGCAGTTTCGGAGGGATTCGTGGCTACACCTTC. The chain is built from TRBV28 and TRBJ1-2, with D uncertain. The germline V gene has CDR1 MDHEN and CDR2 SYDVKM. The CDR3 sequence is 13 residues long. V lost 3 bases to trimming and J lost 7 bases, with 12 bases between them.

This clonotype was seen many times. The chain combines TRBV6-6 with TRBJ2-1; perhaps TRBD2 as D (6 bases). Trimming pared 7 bases from V and 0 bases from J, leaving 13 bases between. This CDR3 region has 15 residues. CDR1 is MNHNY, CDR2 SVGAGI, per germline (reference sequence). CDR3 DNA sequence: TGTGCCAGCACCCAATCCGGGAGCTCCTACAATGAGCAGTTCTTC. Translation: CASTQSGSSYNEQFF.

A few counts support this clonotype. The CDR3 protein is CASSPRDLAETQYF. In DNA form, the CDR3 reads TGTGCCAGCAGCCCCCGGGACTTAGCGGAGACCCAGTACTTC. This rearrangement joins TRBV5-6 to TRBJ2-5, with D possibly TRBD2 on 6 matching bases. In germline, CDR1 is SGHDT, CDR2 YYEEEE. The CDR3 loop spans 14 amino acids. Trimming removed 4 bases at V and 5 bases at J, with 15 bases between.

This clonotype was seen ten or more times. The J gene is TRBJ2-1, the V gene TRBV7-9; 10 bases are a match to TRBD2. There are 14 residues in the CDR3. Unmatched junction bases numbered 1, after V lost 2 bases and J lost 6 bases. The V gene's germline CDR1 is SEHNR and CDR2 FQNEAQ (reference sequence). Here the CDR3 DNA reads TGTGCCAGCAGCTTAAGCGGGGGGGCCAATGAGCAGTTCTTC. Amino acids: CASSLSGGANEQFF. The whole variable domain, filled in from reference TRBV7-9 and TRBJ2-1, reads DTGVSQNPRHKITKRGQNVTFRCDPISEHNRLYWYRQTLGQGPEFLTYFQNEAQLEKSRLLSDRFSAERPKGSFSTLEIQRTEQGDSAMYLCASSLSGGANEQFFGPGTRLTVL.

This clonotype was seen many times. The gene calls are TRBV15 and TRBJ1-1, with D uncertain. Germline V lookup: CDR1 LNHNV, CDR2 YYDKDF (reference sequence). There are 15 residues in the CDR3. V lost 0 bases and J lost 1, with 9 bases in between. CDR3 sequence reads: CATSRDRQTNTEAFF. CDR3 DNA sequence: TGTGCCACCAGCAGAGATCGACAAACGAACACTGAAGCTTTCTTT.

This sequence joins TRBV7-3 and TRBJ2-7, with TRBD1 matching 8 bases. V trimming: 5 bases; J trimming: 0 bases; junction bases outside the gene matches: 3. Looked up from germline, CDR1 is SGHTA and CDR2 is FQGTGA. The CDR3 consists of 14 residues. CDR3 residues: CASSPGTGSYEQYF. The CDR3 DNA reads TGTGCCAGCAGCCCCGGGACAGGCTCCTACGAGCAGTACTTC.

This clonotype was counted at least ten times. The rearrangement links TRBV28 to TRBJ2-5, with D unresolved. CDR3 length: 13 residues. Germline CDR1 reads MDHEN; CDR2 reads SYDVKM. V lost 3 bases and J lost 7, with 12 bases in between. The CDR3 loop is CASSLVLPGTQYF. For the CDR3, the DNA is TGTGCCAGCAGTTTGGTACTCCCGGGGACCCAGTACTTC.

This clonotype came up many times. This sequence joins TRBV12-3 or TRBV12-4 and TRBJ2-7; TRBD2 might be the D (5 bases). The CDR3 loop spans 14 amino acids. V lost 3 bases to trimming and J lost 3 bases, with 12 bases between them. Here the CDR3 reads CASSFGGSYYEQYF. Written as DNA, the CDR3 is TGTGCCAGCAGTTTCGGCGGGTCCTACTACGAGCAGTACTTC.

The sample holds a few counts of this clonotype. The chain uses TRBV7-8 and TRBJ2-3, with 7 positions matching TRBD2. This CDR3 has 14 residues. J lost 1 base, V lost 8 bases, and 6 bases had no gene match. Germline values: CDR1 SGHVS, CDR2 FQNEAQ. CDR3 bases: TGTGCCAGCTGCCTGAGCGGGGGCACAGATACGCAGTATTTT. This sequence encodes CASCLSGGTDTQYF.

This clonotype was detected a few times. The V call is TRBV19, the J call TRBJ2-1, with D unresolved. The CDR3 consists of 14 residues. Per the germline V gene, CDR1 is LNHDA and CDR2 is SQIVND (reference sequence). Trimming pared 0 bases from V and 6 bases from J, leaving 9 bases between. CDR3 amino acids: CASSIDLGSNEQFF. CDR3 coding DNA: TGTGCCAGTAGTATAGATCTCGGCAGCAATGAGCAGTTCTTC.

The rearrangement uses TRBV7-8 and TRBJ2-7; D may match TRBD1 or TRBD2 (5 bases each). There are 14 residues in the CDR3. V was trimmed by 5 bases and J by 2 bases, leaving 13 bases between them. The germline CDR1 and CDR2 sequences are SGHVS and FQNEAQ. The CDR3 region is CASSDGTVTYEQYF. In nucleotides, the CDR3 is TGTGCCAGCAGCGACGGGACGGTTACCTACGAGCAGTACTTC.

Many counts were recorded for this clonotype. The chain is built from TRBV20-1 and TRBJ2-7; 8 bases line up with TRBD2. Unmatched junction bases numbered 7, after V lost 6 bases and J lost 0 bases. Germline CDR1 is DFQATT and CDR2 is SNEGSKA (reference sequence). CDR3 length: 14 amino acids. The CDR3 sequence is CSAPGRGGSYEQYF. The DNA of the CDR3 is TGCAGTGCCCCGGGCCGGGGGGGCTCCTACGAGCAGTACTTC.

This clonotype came up a few times. This chain connects TRBV9 to TRBJ2-1; D perhaps matches TRBD1 (6 bases). V was pared by 3 bases and J by 5 bases, with 12 bases between. CDR3 size: 14 residues. Germline V lookup: CDR1 SGDLS, CDR2 YYNGEE. Here the CDR3 reads CASSEFGTNNEQFF. DNA for the CDR3: TGTGCCAGCAGCGAGTTTGGGACAAACAATGAGCAGTTCTTC. Supplemented by reference TRBV9 and TRBJ2-1, the full variable domain reads DSGVTQTPKHLITATGQRVTLRCSPRSGDLSVYWYQQSLDQGLQFLIQYYNGEERAKGNILERFSAQQFPDLHSELNLSSLELGDSALYFCASSEFGTNNEQFFGPGTRLTVL.

This clonotype has ten or more counts. The rearrangement uses TRBV12-3 or TRBV12-4 and TRBJ2-7; 10 bases line up with TRBD1. J lost 2 bases, V lost 3 bases, and 4 bases had no gene match. The CDR3 is 15 amino acids. In nucleotides, the CDR3 is TGTGCCAGCAGTTTGGTCGGACAGGGGGCCTACGAGCAGTACTTC. This sequence encodes CASSLVGQGAYEQYF.